The clone carrying this T cell receptor beta chain was seen only once. Its antigen is undetermined. Deep-level settings were used for running the assay. For every subset, genomic DNA was evenly distributed across several immunoSEQ plates. Only in-frame clones appear in the TCRdb table, and some are missing; sequencing was by immunoSEQ multiplex PCR. Counted here are about 2 million clones, about 95% occurring once; the ten biggest clones make up 1% to 1.3%. Selected positively for CCR7 and CD45RO-negative, naive CD8 cells excluded terminally differentiated effector memory CD45RA+ cells. The entry originates in a study of shared clonotypes between healthy human individuals. Whole-study context: Researchers assigned three CD4 naive, three CD4 memory, two CD8 naive and one CD8 memory plate to each donor.

Germline CDR1 is LNHDA and CDR2 is SQIVND (reference sequence). Trimming cost V 5 bases and J 2 bases, with 9 bases left between them. The CDR3 is 14 residues long. The study, taken as a whole, reports: A generally larger estimated richness was seen in naive subsets than in memory subsets.

V is TRBV19 and J is TRBJ2-2; no definite D call. Sequenced: naive CD8+ T cells sorted from blood. The sequence was obtained from a man aged 18 to 29 in good health. This CDR3 reads CASSFGFNTGELFF. CDR3 nucleotides: TGTGCCAGTAGTTTCGGTTTTAACACCGGGGAGCTGTTTTTT.